This entry lists 22 T cell receptor beta chains sequenced from one sample in a study of T-cell reconstitution after alpha-beta-depleted transplantation in children (dated by TCRdb to about 2016). Libraries were built with PCR. The sample was run on an Illumina HiSeq 2500. Molecular barcoding was employed in the preparation of TCR libraries, with unique molecular identifiers being used to normalize TCRbeta repertoire quantification. Clones were called with MiXCR by TCRdb after fastp trimmed the public reads at Q25, and only in-frame beta chains were retained. Rows are unified per CDR3 protein, each entry keeping the most common DNA and genes. The sample profile shows about 110,000 distinct CDR3 sequences; roughly 6.1% of them were found once. About 23% of the sample goes to the ten largest clones. In the paper's terms, the treatment or condition label means: allogeneic hematopoietic cell transplantation with graft depleted of TCRalphabeta T cells and CD19 B cells.

Sequenced material: PBMCs, mostly from graft donor cells, taken 360 days after TCRalphabeta/CD19-depleted stem cell transplant. All receptors derive from a male patient aged 2 to 9 who had a stem cell transplant for acute lymphoblastic leukemia, so the T cells may come from the graft donor.

This clonotype showed up many times. V gene TRBV5-6 combines with J gene TRBJ2-7, with D perhaps matching TRBD1 (6 bases). The CDR3 runs 15 residues. Trimming removed 3 bases from V and 2 bases from J, with 15 bases in between. The germline gives CDR1 SGHDT, CDR2 YYEEEE. The CDR3: CASSYRRDKAYEQYF. CDR3 bases: TGTGCCAGCAGCTACCGCCGGGACAAGGCCTACGAGCAGTACTTC.

This clonotype was found many times. The chain combines TRBV20-1 with TRBJ2-1, with 10 bases lining up with TRBD2. CDR3 length: 14 residues. Germline V gene lookup returns CDR1 DFQATT and CDR2 SNEGSKA (reference sequence). Unmatched junction bases numbered 11, after V lost 0 bases and J lost 15 bases. CDR3 protein: CSARESGRAGGSFF. The CDR3 DNA sequence: TGCAGTGCTAGAGAAAGCGGGAGGGCGGGAGGATCGTTCTTC.

The chain employs TRBV20-1 and TRBJ2-2, with 9 positions matching TRBD1. The CDR3 totals 15 residues. V was pared by 4 bases and J by 5 bases, with 8 bases of the junction left unmatched. CDR1 DFQATT and CDR2 SNEGSKA come from the germline V gene (reference sequence). The CDR3 bases are TGCAGTGCTACTCCGGGACAGGGTCGGACCGGGGAGCTGTTTTTT. Protein product: CSATPGQGRTGELFF.

The chain combines TRBV19 with TRBJ2-1; no reliable D call. Germline-derived CDR1 and CDR2 are LNHDA and SQIVND (reference sequence). Trimming pared 3 bases from V and 0 bases from J, leaving 15 bases between. The CDR3 has 17 residues. The CDR3 region has the DNA TGTGCCAGTAGTATTTCCCAAGGCCTAAGCTCCTACAATGAGCAGTTCTTC. This sequence encodes CASSISQGLSSYNEQFF.

This clonotype was picked up many times. The rearrangement links TRBV10-3 to TRBJ2-7; weak D call: TRBD1 (5 bases). Trimming stripped 2 bases from V and 2 bases from J, with 10 bases between. Germline assignment: CDR1 ENHRY and CDR2 SYGVKD. This CDR3 is built from 14 residues. The CDR3 spells CAISEESRAYEQYF. CDR3 DNA sequence: TGTGCCATCAGTGAGGAGAGCAGGGCCTACGAGCAGTACTTC.

This clonotype has ten or more counts. The chain employs TRBV15 and TRBJ1-1, with a possible D match to TRBD1 (5 bases). Trimming stripped 4 bases from V and 6 bases from J, with 9 bases between. Germline CDR1 is LNHNV and CDR2 is YYDKDF (reference sequence). The CDR3 runs to 12 residues. The CDR3 region is CATSTGLSEAFF. The CDR3 DNA follows: TGTGCCACCAGCACAGGGTTGTCTGAAGCTTTCTTT.

The chain couples TRBV6-2 or TRBV6-3 to TRBJ2-3, with D hard to call. With 4 bases removed from V and 3 bases from J, the gap between germline ends came to 20 bases. The CDR3 runs to 17 residues. Germline V CDR1 and CDR2: MNHEY, SVGEGT. CDR3 loop: CASSFPYRYIVTDTQYF. The DNA of the CDR3 is TGTGCCAGCAGTTTCCCCTACCGGTACATTGTTACAGATACGCAGTATTTT.

This clonotype was seen more than once but under ten times. CDR3 loop: CASSLRSEPGELFF. The CDR3 coding sequence is TGTGCCAGCAGCTTAAGGAGCGAGCCCGGGGAGCTGTTTTTT. The rearrangement joins TRBV11-3 to TRBJ2-2; D is uncertain. The CDR3 is 14 residues long. Per the germline V gene, CDR1 is SGHNT and CDR2 is YENEEA. V lost 2 bases and J lost 6, with 10 bases in between.

The rearrangement joins TRBV7-9 to TRBJ1-6, with unresolved D. Germline lookup yields CDR1 SEHNR and CDR2 FQNEAQ (reference sequence). This CDR3 spans 16 amino acids. V was cut by 1 base and J by 7 bases, with 14 bases left in between. The CDR3 nucleotides are TGTGCCAGCAGCTTAGATGGCAGTAGTTGGAATTCACCCCTCCACTTT. Its protein product is CASSLDGSSWNSPLHF.

The chain is built from TRBV7-9 and TRBJ1-2, with D perhaps matching TRBD1 (6 bases). The CDR3 is 15 amino acids. CDR1 and CDR2 from the germline V gene are SEHNR and FQNEAQ (reference sequence). V gave up 11 bases and J gave up 2 bases, with 21 bases separating them. The CDR3 here is CAGGGSLLINYGYTF. The CDR3, as DNA: TGTGCCGGGGGCGGCTCCCTCTTAATAAACTATGGCTACACCTTC.

In this sample, this clonotype turned up many times. In DNA, the CDR3 is TGCGCCAGCAGCTTGGCCCTGGGACTGTCCTACAATGAGCAGTTCTTC. Protein: CASSLALGLSYNEQFF. The chain has TRBV5-1 and TRBJ2-1; possible D gene TRBD2, 6 bases. V lost 0 bases and J 1 base, leaving 11 bases between the germline ends. Looked up from germline, CDR1 is SGHRS and CDR2 is YFSETQ. CDR3 length equals 16 residues.

V is TRBV7-9 and J is TRBJ2-7; TRBD2 is a possible D gene (6 bases). This CDR3 has 14 amino acids. V gave up 5 bases and J gave up 2 bases, with 13 bases separating them. Germline values: CDR1 SEHNR, CDR2 FQNEAQ (reference sequence). In DNA form, the CDR3 reads TGTGCCAGCAGCCTCGGGGGATCCCCCTACGAGCAGTACTTC. It specifies CASSLGGSPYEQYF.

This clonotype was counted ten times or more. CDR3 bases: TGTGCCAGCAGCCTAGGACAGGGTGGGTACGAGCAGTACTTC. This gives the protein CASSLGQGGYEQYF. The chain is built from TRBV9 and TRBJ2-7; 8 nucleotides align to TRBD1. This CDR3 is 14 amino acids long. The V gene end was trimmed by 4 bases and the J gene end by 4 bases; junction bases not matched to a gene: 7. Germline CDR1 and CDR2: SGDLS and YYNGEE.

There are many counts of this clonotype. This rearrangement joins TRBV9 to TRBJ2-4; a weak D match, TRBD2 (5 bases). CDR3 size: 15 residues. Germline assignment: CDR1 SGDLS and CDR2 YYNGEE. Between the trimmed V and J ends, which lost 6 bases and 1 base, there was a span of 14 bases. CDR3 amino acids: CASNLRGDAKNIQYF. The CDR3 DNA sequence: TGTGCCAGCAACCTCCGGGGTGACGCCAAAAACATTCAGTACTTC.

This clonotype was picked up a small number of times. This chain connects TRBV28 to TRBJ2-7; 10 nucleotides align to TRBD2. Germline CDR1 reads MDHEN; CDR2 reads SYDVKM. This CDR3 is 14 amino acids long. J gave up 2 bases and V 5 bases, and 3 bases lay outside the gene matches. CDR3 amino acids: CASSGLAAAYEQYF. CDR3 nucleotide sequence: TGTGCCAGCAGTGGACTAGCGGCCGCCTACGAGCAGTACTTC.

This clonotype was detected ten times or more. The V gene is TRBV7-9, the J gene TRBJ2-7; D gene uncertain. This CDR3 is built from 14 residues. V lost 5 bases and J lost 1, with 12 bases in between. CDR1 is SEHNR, CDR2 FQNEAQ, per germline (reference sequence). The CDR3: CASSGIVGSYEQYF. The CDR3 DNA reads TGTGCCAGCAGCGGAATAGTGGGGTCCTACGAGCAGTACTTC.

The chain joins TRBV24-1 to TRBJ2-3; D is ambiguous. CDR3 size: 13 residues. Germline CDR1 is KGHDR and CDR2 is SFDVKD. V shed 1 base and J shed 4 bases, with 5 bases lying between them. DNA of the CDR3: TGTGCCACCAGTGATTTTGCTTCAGATACGCAGTATTTT. Residues: CATSDFASDTQYF.

There are a few counts of this clonotype. The rearrangement joins TRBV24-1 to TRBJ2-7, with D maybe TRBD1 (5 bases). Germline V gene data show CDR1 as KGHDR and CDR2 as SFDVKD. The CDR3 contains 14 residues. V lost 5 bases and J lost 0, with 10 bases in between. CDR3 protein: CATSAWGNSYEQYF. CDR3 nucleotide sequence: TGTGCCACCAGTGCCTGGGGCAACTCCTACGAGCAGTACTTC.

This clonotype was recorded many times. The rearrangement uses TRBV5-6 and TRBJ2-1; tentative D call: TRBD2 (6 bases). Germline V gene lookup returns CDR1 SGHDT and CDR2 YYEEEE. Trimming cost V 7 bases and J 6 bases, with 8 bases left between them. This CDR3 region has 11 residues. CDR3 nucleotide sequence: TGTGCCAGCGGAGGGGTCAATGAGCAGTTCTTC. Translation gives CASGGVNEQFF. The variable domain in full, with the rest retrieved from reference TRBV5-6 and TRBJ2-1, is DAGVTQSPTHLIKTRGQQVTLRCSPKSGHDTVSWYQQALGQGPQFIFQYYEEEERQRGNFPDRFSGHQFPNYSSELNVNALLLGDSALYLCASGGVNEQFFGPGTRLTVL.

The sample holds many counts of this clonotype. This rearrangement joins TRBV10-3 to TRBJ2-5; D unclear. The V gene's germline CDR1 is ENHRY and CDR2 SYGVKD. The CDR3 runs to 10 residues. This CDR3 is CDPPQETQYF. CDR3 DNA: TGTGACCCGCCCCAAGAGACCCAGTACTTC.

This clonotype showed up many times. This sequence joins TRBV9 and TRBJ2-7, with 8 bases fitting TRBD1. Germline loops: CDR1 SGDLS, CDR2 YYNGEE. The CDR3 loop spans 13 amino acids. The junction had 4 bases not matched to a gene; V was cut back by 4 bases and J by 4 bases. This CDR3 is CASSTRQGYEQYF. The CDR3 nucleotides read TGTGCCAGCAGCACACGACAGGGGTACGAGCAGTACTTC.

In its sample, this clonotype was seen a few times. The gene calls are TRBV4-1 and TRBJ1-2; 7 bases fit TRBD1. Germline CDR1 MGHRA, CDR2 YSYEKL. This CDR3 has 14 residues. V gave up 0 bases and J gave up 4 bases; unmatched junction bases: 2. CDR3 nucleotides: TGCGCCAGCAGCCAAGAGGGACAGTTCTATGGCTACACCTTC. Encoded protein: CASSQEGQFYGYTF.